This T cell receptor beta chain comes out of a study of post-analysis software for immune sequencing data. Study-level information: There were relapsing-remitting, secondary progressive and progressive-relapsing multiple sclerosis among the disease courses included.

The CDR3 extends over 15 amino acids. CDR1 and CDR2 from the germline V gene are KGHSH and LQKENI. J gave up 10 bases and V 2 bases, and 7 bases lay outside the gene matches. Whole-study results and caveats: Compared against controls, patients with multiple sclerosis displayed significantly lower normalized Chao1 diversity. About five TRBV segments were more frequent in patients than controls; TRBV5-6, TRBV5-1 and TRBV20-1 belonged to this group. Samples from a shared batch, those prepared together, strongly co-clustered by F measure.

As regards this clonotype: The antigen is undetermined.

Unique molecular identifiers featured in each of the TCR beta cDNA libraries. T cells numbering roughly 0.9 to 11 million gave rise to 450,000 to 550,000 cDNA molecules. MiXCR, applied by TCRdb to the PCR reads, yields one record per CDR3 protein. Among some 260,000 distinct CDR3 sequences listed, 36% were seen once. The V and J genes are TRBV18 and TRBJ1-6; 8 bases are shared with TRBD1. The receptor was isolated from a girl aged 10-17 years with multiple sclerosis. The source material was blood. In DNA, the CDR3 is TGTGCCAGCTCACCAAGGGACAGGACACCATCACCCCTCCACTTT. This sequence encodes CASSPRDRTPSPLHF.